These T cell receptor beta chains were read from a single sample in a study of human T cells and chemical hapten exposure. TCRdb processed the RACE reads anew with MiXCR; each CDR3 protein has one entry. The table lists some 110,000 distinct CDR3 sequences, 12% of them singletons. The sequences come from whole blood, collected in connection with sensitization to the hapten diphenylcyclopropenone (DPC). These receptors all stem from a woman between 50 and 59 years old with alopecia areata. Some clones in this sample may be carry-over from other donors' samples. Each CDR3 is given with its conserved first and last residue. A D gene is named only where the DNA matches it firmly.

TRBJ2-7,TRBV29-1,-,CSVVSWGDYEQYF
TRBJ1-1,TRBV7-2,-,CASSYTGEAFF
TRBJ2-5,TRBV18,-,CASSPPVQARETQYF
TRBJ2-1,TRBV10-1,-,CASSPPGYAYNEQFF
TRBJ1-5,TRBV19,-,CASSFLAGGQPQHF
TRBJ1-6,TRBV12-3/TRBV12-4,-,CASSLTGMGNSPLHF
TRBJ1-1,TRBV6-2/TRBV6-3,TRBD1,CASREPGQKEAFF
TRBJ2-6,TRBV4-2,-,CVSSLERAPGANVLTF
TRBJ2-3,TRBV11-2,TRBD1,CASSRRQGETDTQYF
TRBJ2-3,TRBV5-1,-,CASSLAWNIDTQYF
TRBJ2-3,TRBV28,-,CASSSQTGSTTQYF
TRBJ1-2,TRBV27,-,CASSPRTTSFGYTF
TRBJ2-3,TRBV6-1,TRBD2,CASSGPSGSRTDTQYF
TRBJ2-7,TRBV28,-,CASSILSEYEQYF
TRBJ1-1,TRBV7-6,-,CASSPQGSGEAFF
TRBJ2-1,TRBV24-1,-,CATSDLRRNNEQFF
TRBJ1-1,TRBV4-3,-,CASSQHQGWAEAFF
TRBJ2-1,TRBV29-1,-,CSVGAGKNRRPDEQFF
TRBJ1-3,TRBV7-6,-,CASSKLVRDGNTIYF
TRBJ2-2,TRBV12-3/TRBV12-4,-,CASRPTSRAGELFF